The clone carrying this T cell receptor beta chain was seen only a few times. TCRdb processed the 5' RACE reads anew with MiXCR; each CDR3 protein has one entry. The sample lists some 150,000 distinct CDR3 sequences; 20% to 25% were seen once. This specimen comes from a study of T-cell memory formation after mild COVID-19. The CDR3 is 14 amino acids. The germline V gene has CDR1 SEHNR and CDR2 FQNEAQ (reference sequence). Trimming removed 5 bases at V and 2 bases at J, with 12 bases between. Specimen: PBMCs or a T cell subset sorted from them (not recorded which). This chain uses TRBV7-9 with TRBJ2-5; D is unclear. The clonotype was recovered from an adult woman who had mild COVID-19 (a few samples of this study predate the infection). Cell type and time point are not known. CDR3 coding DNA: TGTGCCAGCAGCCCCCCCACCCCGCAAGAGACCCAGTACTTC. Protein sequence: CASSPPTPQETQYF.